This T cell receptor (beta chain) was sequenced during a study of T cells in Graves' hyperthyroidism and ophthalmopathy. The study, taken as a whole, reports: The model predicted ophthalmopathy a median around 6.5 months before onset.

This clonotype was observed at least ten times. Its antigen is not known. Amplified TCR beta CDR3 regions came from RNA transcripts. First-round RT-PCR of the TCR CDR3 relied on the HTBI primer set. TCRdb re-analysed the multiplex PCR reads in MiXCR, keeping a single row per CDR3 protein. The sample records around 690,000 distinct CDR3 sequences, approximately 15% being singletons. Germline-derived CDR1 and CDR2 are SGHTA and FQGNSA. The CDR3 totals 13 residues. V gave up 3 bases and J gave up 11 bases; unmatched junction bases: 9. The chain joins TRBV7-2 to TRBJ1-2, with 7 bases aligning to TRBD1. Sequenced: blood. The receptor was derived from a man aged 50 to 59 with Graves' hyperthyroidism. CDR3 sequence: CASSFQGGDLYTF. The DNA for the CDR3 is TGTGCCAGCAGCTTCCAGGGGGGCGACCTTTACACCTTC.